This T cell receptor beta chain was documented in a study of control samples from healthy donors and cancer patients (dated by TCRdb to about 2020). The CDR1 and CDR2 encoded by the germline V gene (reference sequence) are WNHNN and SYGVQD. From cysteine to phenylalanine, the CDR3 is 14 amino acids long. The read is trimmed to its CDR3 DNA, 42 bases read in frame from base 1. V and J are truncated by 9 bases and 0 bases respectively, leaving an intervening sequence of 12 bases. Notes on this clone: The antigen it recognizes is unknown. Base qualities are missing; no much larger clone stands one base away.

The library relied on the immunoSEQ multiplex PCR assay. Not all clones reach the TCRdb copy of this immuneACCESS table, which keeps in-frame sequences only. Checked studies attribute under half of the gap to unresolved V genes and leave the rest unexplained. Recorded for this sample are about 150,000 clones; more than 85% of them occurred a single time. The ten most abundant clones make up around 2.4% of the sample. The sequence was collected from a man aged 50-60 years in good health. This chain joins TRBV10-1 to TRBJ2-1; the D segment might be TRBD1 or TRBD2, since each matches 5 bases. The sample was blood. The CDR3 region has the sequence CASGRGGSYNEQFF. The sequenced DNA is TGCGCCAGTGGACGGGGCGGCTCCTACAATGAGCAGTTCTTC.